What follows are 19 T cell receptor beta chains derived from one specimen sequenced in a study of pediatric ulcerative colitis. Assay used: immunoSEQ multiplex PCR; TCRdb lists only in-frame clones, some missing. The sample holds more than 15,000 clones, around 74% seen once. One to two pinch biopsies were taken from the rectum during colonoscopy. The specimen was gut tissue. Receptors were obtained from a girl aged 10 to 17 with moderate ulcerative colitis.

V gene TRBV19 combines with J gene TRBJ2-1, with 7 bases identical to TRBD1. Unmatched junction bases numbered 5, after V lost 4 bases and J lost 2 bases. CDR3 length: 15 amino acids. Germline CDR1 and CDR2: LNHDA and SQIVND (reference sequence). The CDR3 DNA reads TGTGCCAGTAGTACGGACAGGAGACCCTACAATGAGCAGTTCTTC. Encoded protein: CASSTDRRPYNEQFF.

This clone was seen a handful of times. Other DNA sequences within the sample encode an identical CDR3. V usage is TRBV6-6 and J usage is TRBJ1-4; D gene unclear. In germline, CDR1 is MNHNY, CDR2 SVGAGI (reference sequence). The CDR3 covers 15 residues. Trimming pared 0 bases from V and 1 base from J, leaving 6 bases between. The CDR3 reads CASSYSSGTNEKLFF. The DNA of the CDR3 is TGTGCCAGCAGTTACTCGTCCGGAACTAATGAAAAACTGTTTTTT.

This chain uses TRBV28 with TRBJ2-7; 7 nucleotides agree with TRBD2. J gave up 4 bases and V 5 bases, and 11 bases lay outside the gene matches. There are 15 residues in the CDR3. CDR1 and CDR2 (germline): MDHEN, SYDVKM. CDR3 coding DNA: TGTGCCAGCAGTGACCGGGGGAGGGCGGGTTACGAGCAGTACTTC. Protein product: CASSDRGRAGYEQYF.

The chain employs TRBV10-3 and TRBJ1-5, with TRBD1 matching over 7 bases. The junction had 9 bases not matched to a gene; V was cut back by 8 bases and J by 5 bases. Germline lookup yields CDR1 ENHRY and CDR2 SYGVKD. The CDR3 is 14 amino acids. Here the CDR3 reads CAISEGGVDQPQHF. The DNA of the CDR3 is TGTGCCATCTCCGAAGGGGGCGTGGATCAGCCCCAGCATTTT.

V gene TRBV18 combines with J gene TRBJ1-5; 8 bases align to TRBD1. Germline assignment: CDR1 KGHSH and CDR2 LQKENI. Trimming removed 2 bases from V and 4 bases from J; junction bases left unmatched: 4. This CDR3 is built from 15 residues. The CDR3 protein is CASSPDRGTNQPQHF. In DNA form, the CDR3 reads TGTGCCAGCTCACCAGACAGGGGCACAAATCAGCCCCAGCATTTT.

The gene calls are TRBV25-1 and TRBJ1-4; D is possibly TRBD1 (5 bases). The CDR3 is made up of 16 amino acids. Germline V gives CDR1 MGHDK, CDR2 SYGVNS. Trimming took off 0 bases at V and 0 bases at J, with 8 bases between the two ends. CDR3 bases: TGTGCCAGCAGTGAATACGGGGGGGCAACTAATGAAAAACTGTTTTTT. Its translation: CASSEYGGATNEKLFF.

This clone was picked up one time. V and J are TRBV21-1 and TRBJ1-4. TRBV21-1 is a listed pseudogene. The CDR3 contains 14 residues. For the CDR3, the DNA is TGTGCCAGCAGCAAAGCCAGCCCTAATGAAAAACTGTTTTTT. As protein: CASSKASPNEKLFF.

The CDR3 DNA follows: TGTGCCAGCAGCCCGGACAGTTCCTACGAGCAGTACTTC. This gives the protein CASSPDSSYEQYF. V is TRBV7-9 and J is TRBJ2-7, with TRBD1 as a possible D gene (6 bases). V was shortened by 5 bases and J by 1 base, with 9 bases between the two germline ends. Germline-derived CDR1 and CDR2 are SEHNR and FQNEAQ (reference sequence). This CDR3 has 13 residues.

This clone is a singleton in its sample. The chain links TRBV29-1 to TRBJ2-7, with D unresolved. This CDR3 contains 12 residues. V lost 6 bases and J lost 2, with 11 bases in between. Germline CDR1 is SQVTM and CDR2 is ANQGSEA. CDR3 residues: CSVWADTYEQYF. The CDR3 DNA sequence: TGCAGCGTCTGGGCGGATACCTACGAGCAGTACTTC.

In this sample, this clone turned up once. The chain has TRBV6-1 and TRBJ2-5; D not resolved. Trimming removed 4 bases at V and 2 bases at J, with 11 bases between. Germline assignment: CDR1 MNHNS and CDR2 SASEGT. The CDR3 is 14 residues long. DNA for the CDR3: TGTGCCAGCAGTGTTCGGGTTAGGCAAGAGACCCAGTACTTC. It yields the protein CASSVRVRQETQYF.

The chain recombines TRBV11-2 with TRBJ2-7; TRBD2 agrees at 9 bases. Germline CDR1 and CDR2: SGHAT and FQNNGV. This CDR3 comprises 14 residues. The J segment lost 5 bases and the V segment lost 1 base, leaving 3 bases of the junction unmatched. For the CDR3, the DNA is TGTGCCAGCAGCTTAGCACTAGCGGGCCACGAGCAGTACTTC. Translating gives CASSLALAGHEQYF.

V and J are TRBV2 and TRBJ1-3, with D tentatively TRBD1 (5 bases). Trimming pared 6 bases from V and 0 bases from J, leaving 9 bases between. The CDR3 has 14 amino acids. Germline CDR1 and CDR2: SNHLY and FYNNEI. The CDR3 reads CASRTDSSGNTIYF. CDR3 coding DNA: TGTGCCAGCAGGACAGACAGCTCTGGAAACACCATATATTTT.

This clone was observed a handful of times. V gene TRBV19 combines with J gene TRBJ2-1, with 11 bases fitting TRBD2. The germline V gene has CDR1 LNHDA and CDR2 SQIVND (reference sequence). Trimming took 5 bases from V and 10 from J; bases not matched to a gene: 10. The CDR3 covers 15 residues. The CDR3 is CASSLNPGLAEEQFF. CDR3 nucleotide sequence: TGTGCCAGTAGTTTGAATCCGGGACTAGCGGAAGAGCAGTTCTTC.

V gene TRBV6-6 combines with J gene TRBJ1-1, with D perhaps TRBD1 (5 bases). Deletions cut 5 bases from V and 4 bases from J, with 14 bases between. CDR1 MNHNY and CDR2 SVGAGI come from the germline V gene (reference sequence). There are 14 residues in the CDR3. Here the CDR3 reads CASSPPRGGTEAFF. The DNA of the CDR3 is TGTGCCAGCAGTCCACCCCGGGGGGGCACTGAAGCTTTCTTT.

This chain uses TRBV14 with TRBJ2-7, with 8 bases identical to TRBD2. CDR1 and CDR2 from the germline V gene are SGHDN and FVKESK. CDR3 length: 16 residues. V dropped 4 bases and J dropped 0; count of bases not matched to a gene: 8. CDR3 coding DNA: TGTGCCAGCAGCCTTCGGGTAGCGGGGAGCTCCTACGAGCAGTACTTC. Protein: CASSLRVAGSSYEQYF.

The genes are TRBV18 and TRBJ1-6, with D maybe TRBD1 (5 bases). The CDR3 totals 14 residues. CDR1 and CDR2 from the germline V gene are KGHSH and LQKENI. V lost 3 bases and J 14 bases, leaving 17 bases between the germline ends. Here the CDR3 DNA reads TGTGCCAGCTCACCGGGCACAGGTAGGGGAGCCCTCCACTTT. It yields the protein CASSPGTGRGALHF.

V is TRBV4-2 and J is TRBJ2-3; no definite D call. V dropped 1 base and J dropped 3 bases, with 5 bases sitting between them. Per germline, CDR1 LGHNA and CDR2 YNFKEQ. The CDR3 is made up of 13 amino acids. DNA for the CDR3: TGTGCCAGCAGCCAAGTTGCGACAGATACGCAGTATTTT. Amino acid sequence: CASSQVATDTQYF.

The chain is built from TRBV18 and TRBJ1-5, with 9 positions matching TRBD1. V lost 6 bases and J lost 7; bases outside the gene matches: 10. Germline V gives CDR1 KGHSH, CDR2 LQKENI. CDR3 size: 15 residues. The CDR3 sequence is CASSPGQGLGQPQHF. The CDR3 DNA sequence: TGTGCCAGCTCCCCAGGACAGGGGCTCGGACAGCCCCAGCATTTT. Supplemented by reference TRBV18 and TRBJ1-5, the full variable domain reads NAGVMQNPRHLVRRRGQEARLRCSPMKGHSHVYWYRQLPEEGLKFMVYLQKENIIDESGMPKERFSAEFPKEGPSILRIQQVVRGDSAAYFCASSPGQGLGQPQHFGDGTRLSIL.

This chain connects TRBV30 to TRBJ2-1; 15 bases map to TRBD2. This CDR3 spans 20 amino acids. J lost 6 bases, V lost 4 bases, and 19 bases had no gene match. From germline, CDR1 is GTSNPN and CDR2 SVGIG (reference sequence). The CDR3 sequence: CAWTPTLGLAGGPWSNEQFF. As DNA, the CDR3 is TGTGCCTGGACACCTACCCTTGGACTAGCGGGAGGGCCTTGGTCCAATGAGCAGTTCTTC. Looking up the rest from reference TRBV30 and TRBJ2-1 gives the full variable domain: SQTIHQWPATLVQPVGSPLSLECTVEGTSNPNLYWYRQAAGRGLQLLFYSVGIGQISSEVPQNLSASRPQDRQFILSSKKLLLSDSGFYLCAWTPTLGLAGGPWSNEQFFGPGTRLTVL.